This T cell receptor (beta chain) derives from a study of shared T cell receptors in the human thymus (dated by TCRdb to the early 2020s). Study-level background: The study examined how the human thymus generates shared, self-reactive T-cell receptor alpha chains.

Trimming removed 1 base from V and 5 bases from J, leaving 17 bases between the germline ends. Measured from the cysteine to the phenylalanine, the CDR3 is 16 residues long. Just CDR3 DNA is preserved here, 48 bases in frame from base 1. The germline V gene specifies SGHAT as CDR1 and FQNNGV as CDR2. Library preparation used the immunoSEQ multiplex PCR assay. What TCRdb holds here is the immuneACCESS table cut down to in-frame rearrangements. Part of the clones is not present; checked against another copy, under half of the missing clones reflect an unresolved V gene, and the others are unexplained. Recorded for this sample are roughly 700,000 clones; 70% to 90% of them occurred a single time. 0.0095% to 0.011% of the sample is taken by the ten largest. Of note for this clone: What this receptor recognizes is not known. No base-level quality is on record; no much larger clone is a single base apart.

These data are also associated with another study on human thymus T cells. The second study also describes: Immunologically healthy infants undergoing open corrective cardiac surgery for congenital heart defects in Finland were used as donors. Thymus tissue was collected as surgical resects that were removed during corrective cardiac surgery. V and J gene segment usage appeared biased in both thymic and peripheral blood repertoires. The related research found that thymic TCR repertoires overlapped highly between unrelated individuals. The study used about 8 infant thymus samples plus four related peripheral blood samples to characterize TCR alpha and beta repertoires. Donor ages ranging from roughly 7 to 250 days were recorded, and over 5 male and a couple of female infants were included in the cohort. After being mechanically released from the tissue, thymocytes were kept at -70 degrees C in pellets of about 8.5-32 million cells. A QIAsymphony instrument was used to extract genomic DNA from the frozen cell pellets. TCRB and TCRAD loci were amplified from a standardized quantity of quality-controlled genomic DNA using the immunoSEQ multiplex PCR assay. The V(D)J region was spanned by amplicons of a length sufficient to cover the CDR3 and to identify V and J genes. The amplicons were sequenced on an Illumina platform via the commercial immunoSEQ service. Primer bias and sequencing errors were corrected as previously described, and TCRAD and TCRB definitions were based on the IMGT database. Repertoires were analysed with immunoSEQ Analyzer 3.0 and VDJTools, covering basic statistics, V/J segment usage, diversity estimates, rarefaction and pairwise overlap. Diversity was estimated with Chao1, ChaoE, Efron-Thisted, Shannon and inverse Simpson indices, and also on datasets down-sampled to the smallest sample. Repertoire overlap used strict matching of CDR3 nucleotide sequence, V gene and J gene, with Jaccard-based multidimensional scaling clustering. On average, thymus samples yielded around 810,000 unique TCRB clonotypes, whereas blood samples yielded roughly 81,000.

Sequenced material: thymocytes. The source is a boy less than two years old with a congenital heart defect. Donor details come from another sample of the same person, matched by shared clones. Recombination joined TRBV11-2 with TRBJ2-5, with the D gene too uncertain to name. The DNA sequence follows: TGTGCCAGCAGCTTAGGTCGTCTTTCTGGCAGGGAGACCCAGTACTTC. The encoded protein is CASSLGRLSGRETQYF.